Included here is one TCR beta chain sequence, with context. J lost 5 bases, V lost 9 bases, and 19 bases had no gene match. The length of the CDR3 is 18 residues. The germline gives CDR1 SNHLY, CDR2 FYNNEI. The data are from a study of blood T cell repertoires in COVID-19. Study as a whole: The United States, Italy and Spain provided the acute and convalescent COVID-19 samples.

In terms of age and location, participants ranged from roughly 18 to 95 years and lived in roughly 22 US areas. Cohort placement rested on clinical history that participants reported themselves. Authors' methods: Reference gene primers were amplified, and this amplification served to estimate nucleated cell counts. The data were produced by immunoSEQ multiplex PCR, yet TCRdb's version contains in-frame clones alone and is incomplete. V and J calls and clone size come straight from that table; D and trimming were deduced from the DNA. The table shows around 280,000 clones, with 87% occurring only once.

The TCR sequence derives from a woman in her forties who had recovered from COVID-19. The V gene is TRBV2, the J gene TRBJ2-2; 9 bases match TRBD2. Specimen: PBMCs or T cells enriched from blood (not recorded which). For the CDR3, the DNA is TGTGCCAGGAGGACTGGGGATCTCGCGGGAGGGCGGACCGGGGAGCTGTTTTTT. This translates into CARRTGDLAGGRTGELFF.